The 32 T cell receptor beta chains presented below share a single source sample, sequenced in a study of blood T cell repertoires in COVID-19. The assay was immunoSEQ multiplex PCR, and TCRdb's table has in-frame clones only and misses some. The sample records about 270,000 clones, about nine tenths being singletons. The sequenced material came from PBMCs or T cells enriched from blood (not recorded which). These receptors all come from a woman between 45 and 60 years old who had recovered from COVID-19.

The J gene is TRBJ1-1, the V gene TRBV4-3; D might be TRBD1 (6 bases). CDR3 length: 15 amino acids. In germline, CDR1 is LGHNA, CDR2 YSLEER. Trimming stripped 0 bases from V and 6 bases from J, with 14 bases between. The CDR3 is CASSQERRGTSEAFF. In DNA, the CDR3 is TGCGCCAGCAGCCAAGAGCGAAGGGGGACCTCTGAAGCTTTCTTT.

The chain has TRBV20-1 and TRBJ2-7; 7 bases fit TRBD1. CDR3 length equals 15 residues. Germline V gene lookup returns CDR1 DFQATT and CDR2 SNEGSKA (reference sequence). V was clipped by 3 bases and J by 2 bases; unmatched bases: 10. This chain's CDR3 is CSASPLTGKPYEQYF. CDR3 in DNA: TGCAGTGCTAGTCCCTTGACAGGGAAGCCCTACGAGCAGTACTTC.

The rearrangement joins TRBV19 to TRBJ1-2; a weak D match, TRBD1 (5 bases). This CDR3 has 15 residues. The V gene lost 3 bases and the J gene lost 4 bases, with 15 bases spanning the gap. The V gene's germline CDR1 is LNHDA and CDR2 SQIVND (reference sequence). CDR3 in DNA: TGTGCCAGTAGTATTCGGCGGGACGGCGGCTATGGCTACACCTTC. Amino acids: CASSIRRDGGYGYTF.

The chain is built from TRBV19 and TRBJ1-2; TRBD1 matches 10 bases. The CDR3 spans 14 residues. With V trimmed by 7 bases and J by 8 bases, 10 bases remained unmatched. Looked up from germline, CDR1 is LNHDA and CDR2 is SQIVND (reference sequence). The CDR3 loop reads CASTQRTGGGGYTF. DNA for the CDR3: TGTGCCAGTACTCAACGGACAGGGGGTGGAGGCTACACCTTC. Full variable domain (remainder filled in from reference TRBV19 and TRBJ1-2): DGGITQSPKYLFRKEGQNVTLSCEQNLNHDAMYWYRQDPGQGLRLIYYSQIVNDFQKGDIAEGYSVSREKKESFPLTVTSAQKNPTAFYLCASTQRTGGGGYTFGSGTRLTVV.

The V and J genes are TRBV3-1 (or the pseudogene TRBV3-2) and TRBJ2-5; 9 bases are a match to TRBD2. This CDR3 has 16 amino acids. Trimming removed 4 bases from V and 0 bases from J; junction bases left unmatched: 6. In germline, CDR1 is LGHDT, CDR2 YNNKEL (reference sequence). The CDR3 region is CASSPPIAGDQETQYF. DNA of the CDR3: TGTGCCAGCAGCCCACCGATAGCGGGGGACCAAGAGACCCAGTACTTC.

The V gene is TRBV4-1, the J gene TRBJ1-3; D is uncertain. V lost 0 bases and J lost 4, with 4 bases in between. CDR1 is MGHRA and CDR2 is YSYEKL in the germline V gene. The CDR3 covers 13 residues. The CDR3 spells CASSQDEGNTIYF. CDR3 bases: TGCGCCAGCAGCCAAGATGAGGGAAACACCATATATTTT.

This clone showed up just once. The chain couples TRBV6-4 to TRBJ1-2; TRBD1 is a possible D gene (6 bases). The V gene lost 3 bases and the J gene lost 7 bases, with 18 bases spanning the gap. The CDR3 contains 15 residues. CDR1 and CDR2 (germline): MRHNA, SNTAGT. CDR3 protein: CASSEVPGAAGGYTF. The CDR3 bases are TGTGCCAGCAGTGAAGTACCAGGGGCCGCCGGTGGCTACACCTTC.

CDR3 loop: CASSRDTNEQFF. For the CDR3, the DNA is TGTGCCAGCAGCAGGGACACTAATGAGCAGTTCTTC. This rearrangement joins TRBV27 to TRBJ2-1; possible D gene TRBD1, 6 bases. Germline CDR1 MNHEY, CDR2 SMNVEV (reference sequence). The CDR3 runs to 12 residues. V was trimmed by 6 bases and J by 7 bases, leaving 10 bases between them.

The rearrangement uses TRBV6-5 and TRBJ2-1; 8 bases line up with TRBD2. In germline, CDR1 is MNHEY, CDR2 SVGAGI. Germline trimming cut 7 bases from V and 8 bases from J; bases unmatched to any gene: 10. CDR3 size: 14 residues. CDR3 nucleotide sequence: TGTGCCAGCACCCCAAGCGGGAGTAGCCATGAGCAGTTCTTC. Protein sequence: CASTPSGSSHEQFF.

V is TRBV27 and J is TRBJ2-1, with TRBD2 matching over 11 bases. The V segment lost 3 bases and the J segment 0 bases; nucleotides outside the gene matches: 25. The CDR3 covers 24 residues. Germline V gene sequence: CDR1 MNHEY, CDR2 SMNVEV (reference sequence). Here the CDR3 DNA reads TGTGCCAGCAGTTTTTTGGAACCCAACGTCGGGACTAGCGGTAAGAAGATCTCCTACAATGAGCAGTTCTTC. This translates into CASSFLEPNVGTSGKKISYNEQFF.

V gene TRBV9 combines with J gene TRBJ2-3; 8 bases align to TRBD2. This CDR3 comprises 15 residues. V lost 6 bases, J lost 5 bases, and 11 bases stayed unmatched. Per the germline V gene, CDR1 is SGDLS and CDR2 is YYNGEE. Written as DNA, the CDR3 is TGTGCCAGCATGGCCGAGCGGGAGTCTGGAGATACGCAGTATTTT. Its translation: CASMAERESGDTQYF.

The chain recombines TRBV9 with TRBJ2-1; possible D gene TRBD2, 6 bases. The germline CDR1 and CDR2 sequences are SGDLS and YYNGEE. V shed 0 bases and J shed 7 bases, with 14 bases lying between them. This CDR3 comprises 15 residues. The CDR3 coding sequence is TGTGCCAGCAGCGTAGGCAGCGGAGGGAGGAATGAGCAGTTCTTC. This gives the protein CASSVGSGGRNEQFF.

This chain connects TRBV29-1 to TRBJ2-2, with D uncertain. Germline V CDR1 and CDR2: SQVTM, ANQGSEA. Trimming removed 4 bases from V and 3 bases from J, with 9 bases in between. The CDR3 has 13 amino acids. The CDR3, as DNA: TGCAGCGTTGTCGCCGGTTACACCGGGGAGCTGTTTTTT. Protein: CSVVAGYTGELFF.

The chain joins TRBV13 to TRBJ1-2; 7 nucleotides align to TRBD1. This CDR3 region has 13 residues. The V gene's germline CDR1 is PRHDT and CDR2 FYEKMQ (reference sequence). With V trimmed by 4 bases and J by 7 bases, 6 bases remained unmatched. CDR3 bases: TGTGCCAGCAGCTCCAACAGGGGCGTTGGCTACACCTTC. Translated, it gives CASSSNRGVGYTF.

The chain couples TRBV28 to TRBJ1-1; TRBD1 might be the D (5 bases). V gave up 1 base and J gave up 2 bases, with 20 bases separating them. CDR3 size: 18 residues. Germline assignment: CDR1 MDHEN and CDR2 SYDVKM. CDR3 sequence: CASSLFWTPDDSNTEAFF. In DNA form, the CDR3 reads TGTGCCAGCAGTTTATTTTGGACACCTGACGATTCTAACACTGAAGCTTTCTTT.

This sequence joins TRBV7-3 and TRBJ2-7; the match to TRBD1 covers 7 bases. Losses at the gene ends were 0 bases for V and 5 bases for J; bases not matched to a gene: 7. Germline values: CDR1 SGHTA, CDR2 FQGTGA. The CDR3 contains 15 residues. For the CDR3, the DNA is TGTGCCAGCAGCTTAACGGGTGACAGGGTCAACGAGCAGTACTTC. Encoded protein: CASSLTGDRVNEQYF.

This clone appeared once. The rearrangement joins TRBV20-1 to TRBJ2-3; 10 bases fit TRBD2. Germline CDR1 DFQATT, CDR2 SNEGSKA (reference sequence). V dropped 3 bases and J dropped 0; count of bases not matched to a gene: 3. This CDR3 is 15 amino acids long. CDR3 sequence: CSASLAGGSTDTQYF. CDR3 in DNA: TGCAGTGCTAGTTTAGCGGGGGGTAGCACAGATACGCAGTATTTT.

The V and J genes are TRBV29-1 and TRBJ2-6, with 8 bases matching TRBD1. V shed 6 bases, J shed 6 bases, and the junction held 4 bases outside the gene matches. Germline values: CDR1 SQVTM, CDR2 ANQGSEA. This CDR3 contains 13 residues. The CDR3 reads CSVGQGKANVLTF. DNA of the CDR3: TGCAGCGTAGGACAGGGAAAGGCCAACGTCCTGACTTTC.

The V and J genes are TRBV6-5 and TRBJ2-3; TRBD2 aligns across 8 bases. The CDR3 is 16 amino acids. With 4 bases clipped from V and 13 bases from J, the junction kept 19 bases outside the gene matches. Looked up from germline, CDR1 is MNHEY and CDR2 is SVGAGI. The CDR3 DNA is TGTGCCAGCAGTTCACCGCCGGCAGGCGCACTAGCGGTAAAGTATTTT. Protein product: CASSSPPAGALAVKYF.

The genes are TRBV9 and TRBJ1-6; no reliable D call. CDR3 length: 14 residues. Trimming shortened V by 4 bases and J by 10 bases, and 15 bases separated the two germline ends. The germline gives CDR1 SGDLS, CDR2 YYNGEE. CDR3 bases: TGTGCCAGCAGCCCGAGGGTAGTGAAATCACCCCTCCACTTT. The encoded protein is CASSPRVVKSPLHF.

This chain joins TRBV6-5 and TRBJ2-1; D is ambiguous. Germline V lookup: CDR1 MNHEY, CDR2 SVGAGI. V lost 0 bases, J lost 4 bases, and 13 bases lay in between. CDR3 length equals 16 residues. DNA of the CDR3: TGTGCCAGCAGTTACTCGCGGTGGCGCGGATACAATGAGCAGTTCTTC. Protein: CASSYSRWRGYNEQFF.

J is TRBJ2-1 and V is TRBV4-2; D remains ambiguous. V shed 3 bases and J shed 5 bases, with 8 bases lying between them. This CDR3 spans 13 amino acids. Germline V gene lookup returns CDR1 LGHNA and CDR2 YNFKEQ. Here the CDR3 DNA reads TGTGCCAGCAGCCACCCTGACAACAATGAGCAGTTCTTC. This gives the protein CASSHPDNNEQFF.

The rearrangement joins TRBV7-2 to TRBJ1-5; 9 nucleotides align to TRBD1. Germline loops: CDR1 SGHTA, CDR2 FQGNSA. CDR3 length equals 17 residues. Losses at the gene ends were 2 bases for V and 4 bases for J; bases not matched to a gene: 9. CDR3 sequence reads: CASSLFGTGLGNQPQHF. In nucleotides, the CDR3 is TGTGCCAGCAGCTTATTCGGGACAGGGCTAGGGAATCAGCCCCAGCATTTT. Drawing the rest from reference TRBV7-2 and TRBJ1-5, the complete variable domain is GAGVSQSPSNKVTEKGKDVELRCDPISGHTALYWYRQSLGQGLEFLIYFQGNSAPDKSGLPSDRFSAERTGGSVSTLTIQRTQQEDSAVYLCASSLFGTGLGNQPQHFGDGTRLSIL.

The V gene is TRBV5-1, the J gene TRBJ2-1; TRBD1 matches 7 bases. This CDR3 spans 16 amino acids. V was pared by 4 bases and J by 0 bases, with 7 bases of the junction left unmatched. Germline loops: CDR1 SGHRS, CDR2 YFSETQ. In nucleotides, the CDR3 is TGCGCCAGCAGCACCGGGACAGTATACTCCTACAATGAGCAGTTCTTC. It translates to CASSTGTVYSYNEQFF.

The rearrangement links TRBV28 to TRBJ2-7; 11 nucleotides align to TRBD1. This CDR3 is built from 14 residues. Germline CDR1 is MDHEN and CDR2 is SYDVKM. V dropped 7 bases and J dropped 6; count of bases not matched to a gene: 8. The CDR3 DNA follows: TGTGCCAGCAAAGCGGGGACAGGGGGGCTCGAGCAGTACTTC. This gives the protein CASKAGTGGLEQYF.

Only a few counts were recorded for this clone. J is TRBJ2-7 and V is TRBV5-4; 9 nucleotides agree with TRBD2. This CDR3 has 15 residues. Germline V gives CDR1 SGHNT, CDR2 YYREEE (reference sequence). Trimming cost V 0 bases and J 3 bases; bases outside gene matches: 4. CDR3 in amino acids: CASSLDQRGDYEQYF. Here the CDR3 DNA reads TGTGCCAGCAGCTTGGACCAGCGGGGGGACTACGAGCAGTACTTC. Filled out from reference TRBV5-4 and TRBJ2-7, the complete variable domain reads ETGVTQSPTHLIKTRGQQVTLRCSSQSGHNTVSWYQQALGQGPQFIFQYYREEENGRGNFPPRFSGLQFPNYSSELNVNALELDDSALYLCASSLDQRGDYEQYFGPGTRLTVT.

The V and J genes are TRBV6-2 or TRBV6-3 and TRBJ1-4, with a possible D match to TRBD1 (5 bases). V was cut by 6 bases and J by 5 bases, with 13 bases left in between. The germline CDR1 and CDR2 sequences are MNHEY and SVGEGT. The CDR3 runs to 14 residues. The CDR3 reads CASSPDTDNEKLFF. The CDR3 DNA follows: TGTGCCAGCAGCCCGGACACGGACAATGAAAAACTGTTTTTT.

J is TRBJ2-7 and V is TRBV18, with D maybe TRBD2 (6 bases). The CDR3 runs to 14 residues. Trimming cost V 6 bases and J 5 bases, with 17 bases left between them. Germline CDR1 reads KGHSH; CDR2 reads LQKENI. CDR3: CASSLPRLDDEQYF. Written as DNA, the CDR3 is TGTGCCAGCTCGCTACCCAGACTAGACGACGAGCAGTACTTC.

The gene calls are TRBV27 and TRBJ1-5; D possibly corresponds to TRBD1 (6 bases). Germline V gives CDR1 MNHEY, CDR2 SMNVEV (reference sequence). CDR3 length equals 15 residues. V was clipped by 4 bases and J by 6 bases, with 16 bases between them. The CDR3 region has the DNA TGTGCCAGCAGTTCCTCACAGGGATTTGGTCAGCCCCAGCATTTT. Its translation is CASSSSQGFGQPQHF.

The chain joins TRBV7-3 to TRBJ1-1; 7 bases match TRBD1. Germline assignment: CDR1 SGHTA and CDR2 FQGTGA. V was clipped by 5 bases and J by 0 bases; unmatched bases: 3. The CDR3 contains 14 residues. CDR3 sequence reads: CASSPGTVNTEAFF. As DNA, the CDR3 is TGTGCCAGCAGCCCAGGGACAGTGAACACTGAAGCTTTCTTT.

This chain links TRBV28 with TRBJ1-1, with D maybe TRBD1 (6 bases). The CDR3 runs 16 residues. From germline, CDR1 is MDHEN and CDR2 SYDVKM. V lost 2 bases, J lost 8 bases, and 21 bases lay in between. CDR3 DNA sequence: TGTGCCAGCAGTTTACCCCAACAGGGAGGGGGGGTAGAAGCTTTCTTT. This translates into CASSLPQQGGGVEAFF. Full variable domain (rest looked up from reference TRBV28 and TRBJ1-1): DVKVTQSSRYLVKRTGEKVFLECVQDMDHENMFWYRQDPGLGLRLIYFSYDVKMKEKGDIPEGYSVSREKKERFSLILESASTNQTSMYLCASSLPQQGGGVEAFFGQGTRLTVV.

This chain joins TRBV7-9 and TRBJ2-1; maybe TRBD1 (6 bases). The V end lost 5 bases, the J end lost 4 bases, and 18 bases lay between the germline ends. The V gene's germline CDR1 is SEHNR and CDR2 FQNEAQ (reference sequence). The CDR3 consists of 16 residues. The CDR3 region has the DNA TGTGCCAGCAGCCCGGCCCCCGGGACACCATACAATGAGCAGTTCTTC. Translated: CASSPAPGTPYNEQFF.